This passage covers 10 T cell receptor beta chains from one sample sequenced in a study of T cell responses to AZD1222 COVID-19 vaccine. Libraries were prepared by immunoSEQ multiplex PCR; TCRdb keeps only in-frame clonotypes and omits some of them. The sample yields about 150,000 clones, about 87% seen once. Sequenced here: peripheral blood, sampled 28 days after the second AZD1222 dose. The receptors derive from an adult who received the AZD1222 COVID-19 vaccine.

This chain joins TRBV5-6 and TRBJ1-6, with 8 bases fitting TRBD1. This CDR3 spans 16 amino acids. Germline CDR1 and CDR2: SGHDT and YYEEEE. The V and J ends lost 2 bases and 5 bases, in that order; junction bases with no gene match: 6. CDR3 in amino acids: CASSLGQGVNNSPLHF. In DNA form, the CDR3 reads TGTGCCAGCAGCTTAGGACAGGGTGTCAATAATTCACCCCTCCACTTT.

A note on this clone: The same CDR3 can be traced to other DNA sequences in this sample. The CDR3 loop is CASSLRGTSTDTQYF. The CDR3 bases are TGCGCCAGCAGCTTGAGGGGAACTAGCACAGATACGCAGTATTTT. This chain links TRBV5-1 with TRBJ2-3; possible D gene TRBD1, 5 bases. The germline V gene has CDR1 SGHRS and CDR2 YFSETQ. The CDR3 totals 15 residues. V lost 1 base, J lost 0 bases, and 9 bases lay in between.

With respect to this clone: The germline gene is not matched at one end of the junction; a read error may be the cause. The chain links TRBV19 to TRBJ1-2; no clear D. CDR1 is LNHDA and CDR2 is SQIVND in the germline V gene (reference sequence). The CDR3 loop spans 16 amino acids. The CDR3, as DNA: TGTGCCAGTAGTGGAGACCGCGGCAGAGGTACCTATGACTACACCTTC. Protein product: CASSGDRGRGTYDYTF. The full variable domain, its missing parts supplied by reference TRBV19 and TRBJ1-2, is DGGITQSPKYLFRKEGQNVTLSCEQNLNHDAMYWYRQDPGQGLRLIYYSQIVNDFQKGDIAEGYSVSREKKESFPLTVTSAQKNPTAFYLCASSGDRGRGTYDYTFGSGTRLTVV.

This chain links TRBV6-2 or TRBV6-3 with TRBJ2-5; D might be TRBD2 (6 bases). This CDR3 comprises 16 residues. Trimming left V 4 bases short and J 1 base short, with 16 bases between. Germline values: CDR1 MNHEY, CDR2 SVGEGT. CDR3 region: CASSSINRLGQETQYF. The CDR3 DNA is TGTGCCAGCAGTTCGATAAATAGACTAGGCCAAGAGACCCAGTACTTC.

This clone was counted between two and nine times. The J gene is TRBJ2-7, the V gene TRBV19, with 10 bases matching TRBD2. The germline V gene encodes CDR1 LNHDA and CDR2 SQIVND (reference sequence). V was pared by 3 bases and J by 5 bases, with 7 bases of the junction left unmatched. The CDR3 spans 15 residues. The CDR3 DNA reads TGTGCCAGTAGTATGGTCGGGACTAGCGCCAACGAGCAGTACTTC. Its translation: CASSMVGTSANEQYF.

This rearrangement joins TRBV18 to TRBJ2-7; D ambiguous. The V and J ends lost 5 bases and 4 bases respectively, with 18 bases between them. The CDR3 runs 15 residues. Germline CDR1 and CDR2: KGHSH and LQKENI. In DNA form, the CDR3 reads TGTGCCAGCTCAAAATCCCGGGCCGACGGATACGAGCAGTACTTC. It is translated as CASSKSRADGYEQYF.

This chain links TRBV6-2 or TRBV6-3 with TRBJ2-1; 7 bases line up with TRBD2. V lost 6 bases to trimming and J lost 5 bases; unmatched junction nucleotides: 7. The CDR3 is 14 residues long. Germline CDR1 reads MNHEY; CDR2 reads SVGEGT. In DNA, the CDR3 is TGTGCCAGCAGCCGTCTAGCGGTTAACAATGAGCAGTTCTTC. It encodes CASSRLAVNNEQFF.

The V call is TRBV19, the J call TRBJ2-7; 10 bases are a match to TRBD2. The CDR3 extends over 17 amino acids. Germline V gene data show CDR1 as LNHDA and CDR2 as SQIVND (reference sequence). Losses at the gene ends were 3 bases for V and 1 base for J; bases not matched to a gene: 9. DNA of the CDR3: TGTGCCAGTAGTATCGGACTAGCGGCAAGAGGGTCCTACGAGCAGTACTTC. Amino acid sequence: CASSIGLAARGSYEQYF. Full variable domain (remainder filled in from reference TRBV19 and TRBJ2-7): DGGITQSPKYLFRKEGQNVTLSCEQNLNHDAMYWYRQDPGQGLRLIYYSQIVNDFQKGDIAEGYSVSREKKESFPLTVTSAQKNPTAFYLCASSIGLAARGSYEQYFGPGTRLTVT.

The chain carries TRBV3-1 (or the pseudogene TRBV3-2) and TRBJ2-7; 10 bases fit TRBD2. The ends lost 4 bases at V and 0 bases at J; junction bases unmatched: 3. CDR1 and CDR2 from the germline V gene are LGHDT and YNNKEL (reference sequence). This CDR3 region has 15 residues. This CDR3 is CASSRLAGVSYEQYF. DNA of the CDR3: TGTGCCAGCAGCCGCCTAGCGGGAGTCTCCTACGAGCAGTACTTC.

The chain employs TRBV2 and TRBJ2-1; unclear D gene. Germline V gene data show CDR1 as SNHLY and CDR2 as FYNNEI. The CDR3 totals 16 residues. The ends were cut back, 6 bases at V and 0 bases at J, with 15 bases in the middle. Written as DNA, the CDR3 is TGTGCCAGCAGGGGTGGGGTCCTGAGCTCCTACAATGAGCAGTTCTTC. Translated: CASRGGVLSSYNEQFF.